Below are 17 T cell receptor beta chains sequenced from a single sample in a study of blood T cells in healthy people across ages. Primed by a sample-barcoded 5' primer and a J-beta primer mix, a second PCR proceeded for about 6 to 12 cycles. Using its own MiXCR run on the 5' RACE reads, TCRdb lists one record per CDR3 protein. The sample lists 2 million or so distinct CDR3 sequences; 49% were seen once. Specimen: blood. The receptors originated from a woman between 40 and 55 years old in good health.

This clonotype appeared a few times. V usage is TRBV10-3 and J usage is TRBJ2-5, with no clear D. The V end was cut by 2 bases, the J end by 2 bases, with 9 bases between. The V gene's germline CDR1 is ENHRY and CDR2 SYGVKD. The CDR3 is 14 amino acids. Written as DNA, the CDR3 is TGTGCCATCAGTGAGGCGGTACGACAAGAGACCCAGTACTTC. Translated, it gives CAISEAVRQETQYF.

V is TRBV9 and J is TRBJ2-1; 7 nucleotides match TRBD2. This CDR3 is built from 16 residues. Germline V gene lookup returns CDR1 SGDLS and CDR2 YYNGEE. The ends lost 0 bases at V and 9 bases at J; junction bases unmatched: 12. Written as DNA, the CDR3 is TGTGCCAGCAGCGTAGGCGGACACCGAGTAGCGGGTGAGCAGTTCTTC. The encoded protein is CASSVGGHRVAGEQFF. The complete variable domain, with remaining parts taken from reference TRBV9 and TRBJ2-1, reads DSGVTQTPKHLITATGQRVTLRCSPRSGDLSVYWYQQSLDQGLQFLIQYYNGEERAKGNILERFSAQQFPDLHSELNLSSLELGDSALYFCASSVGGHRVAGEQFFGPGTRLTVL.

V usage is TRBV11-1 and J usage is TRBJ1-1; a possible D gene is TRBD1 (5 bases). Germline V gives CDR1 SGHAT, CDR2 FQDESV (reference sequence). CDR3 length: 14 residues. V was shortened by 6 bases and J by 5 bases, with 16 bases between the two germline ends. The CDR3 loop is CASSLFRDPTEAFF. The CDR3 nucleotides are TGTGCCAGCAGTCTCTTTAGGGACCCGACTGAAGCTTTCTTT.

This clonotype has a handful of counts. The chain is built from TRBV7-2 and TRBJ2-5, with D possibly being TRBD2 (6 bases). V shed 4 bases and J shed 2 bases, with 11 bases lying between them. This CDR3 region has 14 residues. CDR1 and CDR2 from the germline V gene are SGHTA and FQGNSA. CDR3 sequence reads: CASSWAGTQETQYF. The CDR3 DNA follows: TGTGCCAGCAGCTGGGCGGGGACTCAAGAGACCCAGTACTTC.

V usage is TRBV28 and J usage is TRBJ2-3, with D perhaps TRBD2 (6 bases). This CDR3 is built from 15 residues. V lost 6 bases, J lost 0 bases, and 13 bases lay in between. Germline values: CDR1 MDHEN, CDR2 SYDVKM. This CDR3 reads CASRPPGASTDTQYF. The CDR3 DNA sequence: TGTGCCAGCAGACCCCCGGGAGCTAGCACAGATACGCAGTATTTT.

This clonotype was seen only a few times. The chain carries TRBV4-3 and TRBJ2-6, with TRBD2 matching 10 bases. The CDR3 is 18 amino acids. Losses at the gene ends were 4 bases for V and 0 bases for J; bases not matched to a gene: 6. The germline V gene encodes CDR1 LGHNA and CDR2 YSLEER. The CDR3 reads CASSPTSGAPSGANVLTF. The CDR3 nucleotides are TGCGCCAGCAGCCCCACTAGCGGGGCCCCCTCTGGGGCCAACGTCCTGACTTTC.

V usage is TRBV5-1 and J usage is TRBJ1-1, with TRBD1 identical over 8 bases. Germline loops: CDR1 SGHRS, CDR2 YFSETQ. This CDR3 spans 15 amino acids. The V segment lost 0 bases and the J segment 6 bases; nucleotides outside the gene matches: 7. The CDR3: CASSLGPGGGAEAFF. As DNA, the CDR3 is TGCGCCAGCAGCTTGGGGCCAGGGGGCGGTGCTGAAGCTTTCTTT.

The rearrangement links TRBV12-3 or TRBV12-4 to TRBJ2-7; TRBD1 aligns across 8 bases. The CDR3 sequence is 15 residues long. J gave up 6 bases and V 4 bases, and 11 bases lay outside the gene matches. In DNA, the CDR3 is TGTGCCAGCAGTTCAACCCGACAGGGGAGCGGCGAGCAGTACTTC. It yields the protein CASSSTRQGSGEQYF.

The rearrangement links TRBV28 to TRBJ2-3, with a weak D call TRBD2 (5 bases). With 1 base removed from V and 9 bases from J, the gap between germline ends came to 20 bases. The CDR3 covers 16 residues. The germline gives CDR1 MDHEN, CDR2 SYDVKM. The CDR3 DNA follows: TGTGCCAGCAGTTTATTCCCCCGGGAAAAACTTTGGACGCAGTATTTT. Its protein is CASSLFPREKLWTQYF.

The chain has TRBV7-2 and TRBJ2-5; the D gene is possibly TRBD2 (5 bases). Per germline, CDR1 SGHTA and CDR2 FQGNSA. This CDR3 has 14 amino acids. The ends were cut back, 0 bases at V and 5 bases at J, with 10 bases in the middle. CDR3 in amino acids: CASSLAQREETQYF. CDR3 bases: TGTGCCAGCAGCTTAGCGCAAAGGGAGGAGACCCAGTACTTC.

As for this clonotype: A much bigger clone sits one base away, suggesting this may be a read error. J is TRBJ2-7 and V is TRBV6-1; TRBD1 might be the D (5 bases). V lost 6 bases, J lost 0 bases, and 6 bases lay in between. This CDR3 contains 12 residues. The germline CDR1 and CDR2 sequences are MNHNS and SASEGT. The CDR3 sequence is CASRDISYEQYF. As DNA, the CDR3 is TGTGCCAGCAGGGACATCTCCTACGAGCAGTACTTC.

The chain combines TRBV2 with TRBJ2-1; 10 bases line up with TRBD2. Germline CDR1 reads SNHLY; CDR2 reads FYNNEI. The CDR3 is 14 amino acids. V lost 8 bases to trimming and J lost 5 bases; unmatched junction nucleotides: 6. CDR3: CASPLAGDNNEQFF. CDR3 in DNA: TGTGCCAGCCCTCTAGCGGGGGATAACAATGAGCAGTTCTTC.

This clonotype was observed a handful of times. CDR3 protein: CATSRDLRAGGSTDTQYF. CDR3 nucleotide sequence: TGTGCCACCAGCAGAGATTTGAGAGCGGGGGGGAGCACAGATACGCAGTATTTT. The rearrangement uses TRBV15 and TRBJ2-3; 10 bases map to TRBD2. Per germline, CDR1 LNHNV and CDR2 YYDKDF (reference sequence). CDR3 length: 18 residues. With 0 bases clipped from V and 0 bases from J, the junction kept 6 bases outside the gene matches.

This clonotype was counted between two and nine times. CDR3 protein: CAIRADRGTSGANVLTF. CDR3 bases: TGTGCCATCAGGGCCGACAGGGGAACCTCTGGGGCCAACGTCCTGACTTTC. J is TRBJ2-6 and V is TRBV10-3; 8 nucleotides match TRBD1. The ends lost 6 bases at V and 0 bases at J; junction bases unmatched: 7. Germline V gives CDR1 ENHRY, CDR2 SYGVKD. This CDR3 spans 17 amino acids.

The genes are TRBV9 and TRBJ2-1; 11 bases line up with TRBD2. Trimming removed 4 bases from V and 8 bases from J; junction bases left unmatched: 11. CDR3 length: 16 residues. The germline gives CDR1 SGDLS, CDR2 YYNGEE. The CDR3 loop reads CASSQTSGALRDEQFF. The CDR3 DNA follows: TGTGCCAGCAGCCAGACTAGCGGGGCCCTCCGCGATGAGCAGTTCTTC. Full variable domain (outside the CDR3, taken from reference TRBV9 and TRBJ2-1): DSGVTQTPKHLITATGQRVTLRCSPRSGDLSVYWYQQSLDQGLQFLIQYYNGEERAKGNILERFSAQQFPDLHSELNLSSLELGDSALYFCASSQTSGALRDEQFFGPGTRLTVL.

Regarding this clonotype: The junction departs from the called germline gene at one end, perhaps through a read error. CDR3 in DNA: TGTGCCAGCAGCGCCGGGACAGGGAAACGGAGCTCCTACAAGCAGTACTTC. The encoded protein is CASSAGTGKRSSYKQYF. This chain joins TRBV11-2 and TRBJ2-7; TRBD1 matches 9 bases. Germline V gives CDR1 SGHAT, CDR2 FQNNGV. This CDR3 has 17 residues.

This clonotype was detected only a few times. This sequence joins TRBV7-6 and TRBJ1-5, with TRBD1 matching over 7 bases. Germline V gene lookup returns CDR1 SGHVS and CDR2 FNYEAQ. This CDR3 comprises 15 residues. V shed 7 bases, J shed 5 bases, and the junction held 11 bases outside the gene matches. The CDR3 nucleotides read TGTGCCAGCACCCAATCGACAGGGTTCGATCAGCCCCAGCATTTT. This encodes CASTQSTGFDQPQHF.